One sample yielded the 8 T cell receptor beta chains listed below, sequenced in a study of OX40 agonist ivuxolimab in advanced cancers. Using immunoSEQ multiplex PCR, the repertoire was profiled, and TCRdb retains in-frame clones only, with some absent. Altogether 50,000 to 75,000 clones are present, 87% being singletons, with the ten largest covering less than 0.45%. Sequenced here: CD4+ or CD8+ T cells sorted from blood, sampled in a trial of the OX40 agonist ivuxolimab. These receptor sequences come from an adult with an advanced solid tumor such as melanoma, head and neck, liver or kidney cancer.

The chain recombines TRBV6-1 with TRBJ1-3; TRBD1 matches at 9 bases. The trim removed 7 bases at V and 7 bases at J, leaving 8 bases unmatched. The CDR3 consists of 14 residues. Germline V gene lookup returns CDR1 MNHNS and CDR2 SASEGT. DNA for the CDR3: TGTGCCAGCAACTTAGACAGGGGGGGGAACACCATATATTTT. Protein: CASNLDRGGNTIYF.

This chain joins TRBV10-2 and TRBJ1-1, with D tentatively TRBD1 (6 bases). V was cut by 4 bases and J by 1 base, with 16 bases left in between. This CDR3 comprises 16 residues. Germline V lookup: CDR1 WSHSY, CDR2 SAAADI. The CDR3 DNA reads TGCGCCAGCAGTGGGACGGTTTCGACAGGGAACACTGAAGCTTTCTTT. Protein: CASSGTVSTGNTEAFF.

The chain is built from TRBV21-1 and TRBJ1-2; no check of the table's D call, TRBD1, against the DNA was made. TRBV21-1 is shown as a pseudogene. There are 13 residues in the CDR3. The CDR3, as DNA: TGTGCCCGAAAGGGGGACAGGGGTCAACTCCCTCCCTTC. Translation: CARKGDRGQLPPF.

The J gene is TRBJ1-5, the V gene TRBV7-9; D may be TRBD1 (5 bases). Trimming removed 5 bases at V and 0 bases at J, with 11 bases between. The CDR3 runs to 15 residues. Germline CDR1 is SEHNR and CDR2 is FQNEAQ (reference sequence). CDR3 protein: CASSQLGDSNQPQHF. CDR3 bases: TGTGCCAGCAGCCAGCTGGGGGATAGCAATCAGCCCCAGCATTTT.

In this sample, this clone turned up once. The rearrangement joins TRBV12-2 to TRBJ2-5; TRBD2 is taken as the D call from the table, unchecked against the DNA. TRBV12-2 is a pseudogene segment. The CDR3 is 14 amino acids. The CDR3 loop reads CASRLGSREETQYF. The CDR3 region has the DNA TGTGCAAGTCGCTTAGGCTCTCGGGAAGAGACCCAGTACTTC.

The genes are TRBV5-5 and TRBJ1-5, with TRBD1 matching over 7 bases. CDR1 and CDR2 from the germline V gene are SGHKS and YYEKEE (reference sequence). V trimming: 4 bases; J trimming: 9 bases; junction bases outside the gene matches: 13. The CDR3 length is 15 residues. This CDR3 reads CASSPTQQGPWPQHF. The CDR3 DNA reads TGTGCCAGCAGCCCGACTCAACAGGGGCCATGGCCCCAGCATTTT.

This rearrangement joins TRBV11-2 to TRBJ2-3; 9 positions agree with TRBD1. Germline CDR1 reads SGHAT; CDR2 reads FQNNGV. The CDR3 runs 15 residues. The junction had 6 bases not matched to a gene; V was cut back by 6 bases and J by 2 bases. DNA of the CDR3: TGTGCCAGCAGATCCGGGACAGGGTCCACAGATACGCAGTATTTT. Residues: CASRSGTGSTDTQYF.

DNA of the CDR3: TGTGCCAGCTCACCGGAAACGGGAGGCTTGGGGGCCTACGAGCAGTACTTC. Translated, it gives CASSPETGGLGAYEQYF. The chain is built from TRBV18 and TRBJ2-5; 7 bases fit TRBD2. With the DNA end fitting TRBJ2-7 better, the J assignment may be wrong. CDR3 size: 17 residues. Germline loops: CDR1 KGHSH, CDR2 LQKENI.